This TCR beta chain is from a study of T cells in Graves' hyperthyroidism and ophthalmopathy. From germline, CDR1 is SQVTM and CDR2 ANQGSEA. This CDR3 has 13 residues. J gave up 1 base and V 4 bases, and 4 bases lay outside the gene matches. Patients were excluded because of uncontrolled infection, other autoimmune disease, pregnancy or lactation. TCR beta CDR3 regions were amplified from RNA. The HTBI primer set served for first-round RT-PCR of the TCR CDR3. In TCRdb, the multiplex PCR reads were re-called with MiXCR into one record per CDR3 protein. The sample lists a few hundred thousand distinct CDR3 sequences, 15% to 19% occurring once.

This chain connects TRBV29-1 to TRBJ2-7; 7 bases are shared with TRBD2. The specimen sequenced was blood. This clonotype was sampled from a woman younger than 45 with Graves' hyperthyroidism. The CDR3 loop reads CSVASGLSYEQYF. DNA for the CDR3: TGCAGCGTTGCTAGCGGACTATCCTACGAGCAGTACTTC.